These 23 T cell receptor beta chains share one sample of origin, sequenced in a study of T cells in tuberculosis listed by TCRdb under 2018. Receptor libraries were prepared by the immunoSEQ multiplex PCR assay. As stored in TCRdb, this immuneACCESS dataset retains in-frame rearrangements with V and J assigned. A fraction of the clones does not appear; measured against another copy, unresolved V genes explain less than half of the discrepancy, and the remainder lacks a known reason. The table for this sample lists approximately 59,000 clones; approximately 88% of them were counted only once. Around a fifth of the sample belongs to the ten largest clones. PBMC were thawed, rested overnight, stained with a GMM-loaded CD1B tetramer, a Live/Dead dye and anti-CD3, and then sorted on a FACS Aria II. The CD1B tetramers were loaded with C32 glucose monomycolate that had been purified from Rhodococcus equi.

Sample: CD1b-GMM tetramer-negative cells sorted from PBMCs. This sample's cell subset or site label indicates: T cells not binding CD1B-GMM tetramer, sorted from same donor. The receptors come from an adult woman with latent tuberculosis.

The chain carries TRBV10-3 and TRBJ1-2; D call uncertain. This CDR3 contains 15 residues. Per the germline V gene, CDR1 is ENHRY and CDR2 is SYGVKD. V was pared by 2 bases and J by 0 bases, with 10 bases between. The CDR3 region has the DNA TGTGCCATCAGTGAGCACCAGTATCCTAACTATGGCTACACCTTC. This encodes CAISEHQYPNYGYTF.

With respect to this clone: Only one base separates this from a far larger clonotype, so it likely reflects a read error. The identical CDR3 is also encoded by other nucleotide sequences in the sample. V is TRBV5-5 and J is TRBJ1-3; D uncertain. The CDR3 is 15 residues long. V dropped 5 bases and J dropped 0 bases, with 12 bases sitting between them. Germline CDR1 reads SGHKS; CDR2 reads YYEKEE (reference sequence). As DNA, the CDR3 is TGTGCCAGCAGAGATGGACTGACCTCTGGAAACACCATATATTTT. Translated: CASRDGLTSGNTIYF.

The rearrangement links TRBV18 to TRBJ1-5, with D tentatively TRBD1 (6 bases). The CDR3 loop spans 12 amino acids. Per germline, CDR1 KGHSH and CDR2 LQKENI. The V end lost 5 bases, the J end lost 9 bases, and 11 bases lay between the germline ends. The CDR3 DNA reads TGTGCCAGCTCAACAACAGGGAGGCCCCAGCATTTT. It specifies CASSTTGRPQHF.

Here the CDR3 DNA reads TGTGCCTGGAGTGGCCGGTCAACTTATGGCTACACCTTC. Protein product: CAWSGRSTYGYTF. V gene TRBV30 combines with J gene TRBJ1-2; D is unresolved. This CDR3 is built from 13 residues. The germline CDR1 and CDR2 sequences are GTSNPN and SVGIG (reference sequence). Trimming cost V 1 base and J 5 bases, with 11 bases left between them. The entire variable domain, with the rest obtained from reference TRBV30 and TRBJ1-2, is as follows: SQTIHQWPATLVQPVGSPLSLECTVEGTSNPNLYWYRQAAGRGLQLLFYSVGIGQISSEVPQNLSASRPQDRQFILSSKKLLLSDSGFYLCAWSGRSTYGYTFGSGTRLTVV.

This CDR3 reads CASSIGVRQGVRGYTF. The CDR3 DNA reads TGTGCCAGTAGTATAGGAGTGCGGCAGGGTGTACGCGGCTACACCTTC. The rearrangement links TRBV19 to TRBJ1-2, with a tentative D call TRBD1 (5 bases). The germline V gene has CDR1 LNHDA and CDR2 SQIVND (reference sequence). This CDR3 has 16 amino acids. V was clipped by 1 base and J by 8 bases, with 20 bases between them.

This clone was observed a few times. The J gene is TRBJ2-2, the V gene TRBV7-9, with a tentative D call TRBD1 (6 bases). With 11 bases removed from V and 4 bases from J, the gap between germline ends came to 14 bases. The CDR3 loop spans 13 amino acids. Germline-derived CDR1 and CDR2 are SEHNR and FQNEAQ (reference sequence). This CDR3 reads CALRDTSTGELFF. Written as DNA, the CDR3 is TGTGCCTTACGGGACACATCCACCGGGGAGCTGTTTTTT.

V usage is TRBV2 and J usage is TRBJ2-2; D possibly corresponds to TRBD1 (5 bases). Deletions cut 6 bases from V and 7 bases from J, with 18 bases between. The CDR3 has 15 amino acids. Germline CDR1 is SNHLY and CDR2 is FYNNEI. The CDR3 nucleotides read TGTGCCAGCAGCCGAGACAGCCGTTTTGGCGGGGAGCTGTTTTTT. It yields the protein CASSRDSRFGGELFF.

The chain joins TRBV4-2 to TRBJ2-7, with TRBD1 as a possible D gene (7 bases). This CDR3 is built from 15 residues. The germline V gene has CDR1 LGHNA and CDR2 YNFKEQ. Between the trimmed V and J ends, which lost 4 bases and 3 bases, there was a span of 16 bases. The CDR3 sequence is CASSRGTDALYEQYF. The CDR3 region has the DNA TGTGCCAGCAGCCGCGGGACAGACGCGCTCTACGAGCAGTACTTC.

The rearrangement joins TRBV30 to TRBJ2-1; tentatively, D is TRBD1 (6 bases). Per the germline V gene, CDR1 is GTSNPN and CDR2 is SVGIG (reference sequence). The CDR3 runs 14 residues. V lost 0 bases, J lost 9 bases, and 15 bases lay in between. CDR3 nucleotides: TGTGCCTGGAGTGTATCTGGGGGCCTGTCTGAGCAGTTCTTC. The encoded protein is CAWSVSGGLSEQFF.

The V gene is TRBV5-8, the J gene TRBJ1-5; D not resolved. V lost 2 bases and J lost 4, with 7 bases in between. The CDR3 is 13 residues long. The germline gives CDR1 SGHTS, CDR2 YDEGEE. CDR3 DNA sequence: TGTGCCAGCAGCTTTTTCGTAAATCAGCCCCAGCATTTT. This encodes CASSFFVNQPQHF.

V usage is TRBV2 and J usage is TRBJ1-4; D is perhaps TRBD1 (6 bases). V lost 7 bases and J 8 bases, leaving 14 bases between the germline ends. Germline CDR1 SNHLY, CDR2 FYNNEI. The CDR3 is 13 residues long. The CDR3 DNA follows: TGTGCCAGCAACGGCAGGGGAGGGGAAAAACTGTTTTTT. Its translation: CASNGRGGEKLFF.

CDR3 residues: CASSPGYEQYF. The DNA of the CDR3 is TGTGCCAGCAGCCCGGGTTACGAGCAGTACTTC. This chain joins TRBV11-2 and TRBJ2-7; D remains ambiguous. The ends were cut back, 5 bases at V and 4 bases at J, with 6 bases in the middle. In germline, CDR1 is SGHAT, CDR2 FQNNGV. The CDR3 sequence is 11 residues long.

This clone was seen just once. The genes are TRBV27 and TRBJ2-7; no definite D call. The V end was cut by 3 bases, the J end by 1 base, with 7 bases between. This CDR3 spans 13 amino acids. The germline V gene encodes CDR1 MNHEY and CDR2 SMNVEV (reference sequence). CDR3 protein: CASSFAISYEQYF. The DNA for the CDR3 is TGTGCCAGCAGTTTTGCTATATCCTACGAGCAGTACTTC.

V is TRBV9 and J is TRBJ2-3, with 12 bases fitting TRBD2. The CDR3 consists of 18 residues. Per the germline V gene, CDR1 is SGDLS and CDR2 is YYNGEE. V shed 0 bases, J shed 0 bases, and the junction held 5 bases outside the gene matches. CDR3 protein: CASSVVSSGGGSTDTQYF. CDR3 DNA sequence: TGTGCCAGCAGCGTAGTATCTAGCGGGGGGGGCAGCACAGATACGCAGTATTTT.

The chain carries TRBV19 and TRBJ2-3; D is uncertain. The V gene lost 7 bases and the J gene lost 2 bases, with 13 bases spanning the gap. This CDR3 has 14 residues. Germline CDR1 reads LNHDA; CDR2 reads SQIVND (reference sequence). CDR3 sequence (DNA): TGTGCCAGTACCCTTAGTGCGGCCACAGATACGCAGTATTTT. Translated: CASTLSAATDTQYF. Based on the CDR3 plus reference TRBV19 and TRBJ2-3, the full variable domain is DGGITQSPKYLFRKEGQNVTLSCEQNLNHDAMYWYRQDPGQGLRLIYYSQIVNDFQKGDIAEGYSVSREKKESFPLTVTSAQKNPTAFYLCASTLSAATDTQYFGPGTRLTVL.

CDR3 sequence (DNA): TGCGCCAGCAGTGACAGGGTTCCGCAGTATTTT. This gives the protein CASSDRVPQYF. This sequence joins TRBV10-2 and TRBJ2-3; D may be TRBD1 (5 bases). Per the germline V gene, CDR1 is WSHSY and CDR2 is SAAADI. The CDR3 consists of 11 residues. Trimming took off 3 bases at V and 10 bases at J, with 8 bases between the two ends.

The chain joins TRBV4-2 to TRBJ2-5; 7 nucleotides match TRBD1. Germline V CDR1 and CDR2: LGHNA, YNFKEQ. The CDR3 totals 15 residues. J lost 5 bases, V lost 3 bases, and 9 bases had no gene match. CDR3 protein: CASSHGTVKWETQYF. The CDR3 bases are TGTGCCAGCAGCCACGGGACAGTAAAGTGGGAGACCCAGTACTTC.

V is TRBV7-9 and J is TRBJ2-1; D might be TRBD1 (5 bases). The germline CDR1 and CDR2 sequences are SEHNR and FQNEAQ (reference sequence). Deletions cut 1 base from V and 2 bases from J, with 21 bases between. The CDR3 is 19 residues long. The CDR3 loop reads CASSLGSGKGRAAYNEQFF. CDR3 bases: TGTGCCAGCAGCTTAGGATCTGGTAAGGGCAGGGCAGCCTACAATGAGCAGTTCTTC.

By frequency in the sample, this clone is medium-sized. The V and J genes are TRBV19 and TRBJ1-1, with a weak D call TRBD1 (5 bases). The V and J ends lost 5 bases and 0 bases respectively, with 7 bases between them. Germline V gene lookup returns CDR1 LNHDA and CDR2 SQIVND (reference sequence). CDR3 length: 13 residues. CDR3 coding DNA: TGTGCCAGTAGTGTCAGGGTGAACACTGAAGCTTTCTTT. Protein: CASSVRVNTEAFF. The full variable domain, its missing parts supplied by reference TRBV19 and TRBJ1-1, is DGGITQSPKYLFRKEGQNVTLSCEQNLNHDAMYWYRQDPGQGLRLIYYSQIVNDFQKGDIAEGYSVSREKKESFPLTVTSAQKNPTAFYLCASSVRVNTEAFFGQGTRLTVV.

Points on this clone: Other DNA sequences from this sample encode an identical CDR3 as well. The chain has TRBV4-2 and TRBJ2-3, with D tentatively TRBD1 (5 bases). The CDR3 loop spans 15 amino acids. Per the germline V gene, CDR1 is LGHNA and CDR2 is YNFKEQ. Trimming removed 0 bases at V and 4 bases at J, with 11 bases between. CDR3 in amino acids: CASSQEGREADTQYF. CDR3 nucleotides: TGTGCCAGCAGCCAAGAGGGGCGCGAGGCAGATACGCAGTATTTT.

V and J are TRBV18 and TRBJ1-1; 8 positions match TRBD1. From germline, CDR1 is KGHSH and CDR2 LQKENI. Trimming cost V 4 bases and J 3 bases; bases outside gene matches: 7. The CDR3 covers 15 residues. CDR3 amino acids: CASSRQGQSYTEAFF. Written as DNA, the CDR3 is TGTGCCAGCTCACGACAGGGGCAGTCGTACACTGAAGCTTTCTTT.

The chain combines TRBV7-2 with TRBJ1-2, with 9 positions matching TRBD1. Losses at the gene ends were 5 bases for V and 2 bases for J; bases not matched to a gene: 3. Germline V lookup: CDR1 SGHTA, CDR2 FQGNSA. This CDR3 has 14 residues. Here the CDR3 reads CASSIGQGNYGYTF. The DNA for the CDR3 is TGTGCCAGCAGCATCGGACAGGGGAACTATGGCTACACCTTC.

The chain carries TRBV4-3 and TRBJ1-2; 9 bases are a match to TRBD1. Trimming at V came to 0 bases and at J to 3 bases, leaving 8 bases not matched to a gene. This CDR3 comprises 17 residues. The germline CDR1 and CDR2 sequences are LGHNA and YSLEER. The CDR3 nucleotides read TGCGCCAGCAGCCAAGAAGGGAGGACAGGGGATCACTATGGCTACACCTTC. Its protein is CASSQEGRTGDHYGYTF.